Presented here are 5 T cell receptor beta chains from one specimen sequenced in a study of blood T cell repertoires in COVID-19 (dated by TCRdb to the early 2020s). To prepare the library, the immunoSEQ multiplex PCR assay was applied. TCRdb re-hosts the immuneACCESS table, in-frame sequences only. Its copies lack some clones; in the studies checked, an unresolved V gene accounts for under half of them, and the cause for the rest is not known. The sample yields tens of thousands of clones; approximately 83% were counted once. The top ten constitute less than 15% of the sample. Sequenced material: peripheral blood. The receptors here all came from a human donor in a cohort sampled during active COVID-19.

This chain uses TRBV5-5 with TRBJ2-7; possibly TRBD2 for D (6 bases). The CDR3 runs 15 residues. Germline lookup yields CDR1 SGHKS and CDR2 YYEKEE (reference sequence). V gave up 1 base and J gave up 5 bases, with 16 bases separating them. DNA for the CDR3: TGTGCCAGCAGCTTGTGGGGGGATCTTAGGGACGAGCAGTACTTC. Amino acids: CASSLWGDLRDEQYF.

The chain uses TRBV5-4 and TRBJ2-3; TRBD2 might be the D (6 bases). Trimming pared 4 bases from V and 2 bases from J, leaving 17 bases between. There are 16 residues in the CDR3. Per germline, CDR1 SGHNT and CDR2 YYREEE (reference sequence). As DNA, the CDR3 is TGTGCCAGCAGCCTTGGGGGTACGGGGGACACAGATACGCAGTATTTT. Protein product: CASSLGGTGDTDTQYF.

This clone occurred a few times. The V gene is TRBV11-2, the J gene TRBJ2-7; 10 bases agree with TRBD2. The germline gives CDR1 SGHAT, CDR2 FQNNGV. This CDR3 contains 14 residues. The trim removed 4 bases at V and 2 bases at J, leaving 2 bases unmatched. Written as DNA, the CDR3 is TGTGCCAGCAGCTGGACTAGCGGTCCCTACGAGCAGTACTTC. Translated: CASSWTSGPYEQYF.

The chain is built from TRBV5-8 and TRBJ2-7, with 14 bases identical to TRBD2. CDR3 length: 15 residues. Germline V gene lookup returns CDR1 SGHTS and CDR2 YDEGEE. Trimming took 3 bases from V and 5 from J; bases not matched to a gene: 4. CDR3 sequence: CASSYGLAGGDEQYF. The CDR3, as DNA: TGTGCCAGCAGCTACGGACTAGCGGGGGGCGACGAGCAGTACTTC. The full variable domain, completed using reference TRBV5-8 and TRBJ2-7, is EAGVTQSPTHLIKTRGQQATLRCSPISGHTSVYWYQQALGLGLQFLLWYDEGEERNRGNFPPRFSGRQFPNYSSELNVNALELEDSALYLCASSYGLAGGDEQYFGPGTRLTVT.

The V call is TRBV7-9, the J call TRBJ2-2; D may be TRBD2 (6 bases). This CDR3 region has 15 residues. Germline V CDR1 and CDR2: SEHNR, FQNEAQ (reference sequence). Trimming took off 5 bases at V and 3 bases at J, with 13 bases between the two ends. The CDR3 region is CASSPGTRDTGELFF. In DNA, the CDR3 is TGTGCCAGCAGCCCCGGGACTCGGGACACCGGGGAGCTGTTTTTT.